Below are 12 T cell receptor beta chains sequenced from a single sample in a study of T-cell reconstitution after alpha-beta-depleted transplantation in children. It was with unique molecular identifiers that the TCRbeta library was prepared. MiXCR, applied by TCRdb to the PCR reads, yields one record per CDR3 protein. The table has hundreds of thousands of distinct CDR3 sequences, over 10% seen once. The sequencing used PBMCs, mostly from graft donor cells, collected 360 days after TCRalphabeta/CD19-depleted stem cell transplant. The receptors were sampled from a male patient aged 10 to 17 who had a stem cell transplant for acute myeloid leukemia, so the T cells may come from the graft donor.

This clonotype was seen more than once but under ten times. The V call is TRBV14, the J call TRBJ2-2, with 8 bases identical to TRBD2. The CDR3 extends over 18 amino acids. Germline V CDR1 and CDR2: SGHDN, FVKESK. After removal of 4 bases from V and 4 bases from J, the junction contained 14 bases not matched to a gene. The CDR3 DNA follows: TGTGCCAGCAGCCTAGGAGTAGAGCAGCTAGCGGGCACCGGGGAGCTGTTTTTT. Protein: CASSLGVEQLAGTGELFF.

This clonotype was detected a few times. The CDR3 DNA reads as TGTGCCAGCAGTTACTTATCCCCGGGACCGCTCGGTGTCGGCAATGAGCAGTTCTTC. It codes for CASSYLSPGPLGVGNEQFF. The gene calls are TRBV6-2 or TRBV6-3 and TRBJ2-1, with D perhaps being TRBD1 or TRBD2 (5 bases each). CDR1 is MNHEY and CDR2 is SVGEGT in the germline V gene. The CDR3 length is 19 residues. Trimming left V 1 base short and J 6 bases short, with 25 bases between.

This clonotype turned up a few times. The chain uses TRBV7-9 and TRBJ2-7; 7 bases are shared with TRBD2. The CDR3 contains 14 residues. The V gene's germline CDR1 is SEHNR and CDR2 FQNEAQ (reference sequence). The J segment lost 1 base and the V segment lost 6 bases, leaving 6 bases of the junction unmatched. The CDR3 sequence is CASRAGLPSYEQYF. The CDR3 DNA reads TGTGCCAGCAGAGCGGGACTTCCGTCCTACGAGCAGTACTTC. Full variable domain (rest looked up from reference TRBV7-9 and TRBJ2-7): DTGVSQNPRHKITKRGQNVTFRCDPISEHNRLYWYRQTLGQGPEFLTYFQNEAQLEKSRLLSDRFSAERPKGSFSTLEIQRTEQGDSAMYLCASRAGLPSYEQYFGPGTRLTVT.

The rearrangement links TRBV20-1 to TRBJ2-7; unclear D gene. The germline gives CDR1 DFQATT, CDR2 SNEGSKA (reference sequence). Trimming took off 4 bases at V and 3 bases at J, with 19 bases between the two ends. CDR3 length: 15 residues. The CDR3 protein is CSATIPLASHYEQYF. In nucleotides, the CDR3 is TGCAGTGCTACAATACCTCTGGCATCCCACTACGAGCAGTACTTC.

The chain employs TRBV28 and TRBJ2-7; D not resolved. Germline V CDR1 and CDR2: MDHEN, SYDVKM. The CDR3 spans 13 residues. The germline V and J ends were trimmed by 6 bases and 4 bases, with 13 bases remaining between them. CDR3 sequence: CASRRWSLYEQYF. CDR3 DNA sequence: TGTGCCAGCAGACGTTGGTCCCTATACGAGCAGTACTTC. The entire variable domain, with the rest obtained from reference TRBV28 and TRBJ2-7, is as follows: DVKVTQSSRYLVKRTGEKVFLECVQDMDHENMFWYRQDPGLGLRLIYFSYDVKMKEKGDIPEGYSVSREKKERFSLILESASTNQTSMYLCASRRWSLYEQYFGPGTRLTVT.

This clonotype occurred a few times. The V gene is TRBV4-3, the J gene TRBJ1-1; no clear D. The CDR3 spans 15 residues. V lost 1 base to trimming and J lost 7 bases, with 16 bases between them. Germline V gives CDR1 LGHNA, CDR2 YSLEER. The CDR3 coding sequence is TGCGCCAGCAGCCAAGCTAAATGGCGGTACGTTGAAGCTTTCTTT. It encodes CASSQAKWRYVEAFF.

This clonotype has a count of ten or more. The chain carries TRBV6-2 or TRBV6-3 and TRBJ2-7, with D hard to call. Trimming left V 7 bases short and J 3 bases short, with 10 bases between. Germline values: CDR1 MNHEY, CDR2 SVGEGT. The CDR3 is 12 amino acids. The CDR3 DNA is TGTGCCAGCACAGATCCGAACTACGAGCAGTACTTC. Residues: CASTDPNYEQYF.

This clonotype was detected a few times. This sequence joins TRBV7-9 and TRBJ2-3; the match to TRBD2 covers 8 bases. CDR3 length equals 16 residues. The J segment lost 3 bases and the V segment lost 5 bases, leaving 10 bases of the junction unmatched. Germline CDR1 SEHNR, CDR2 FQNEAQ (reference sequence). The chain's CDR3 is CASSAGLGMRTDTQYF. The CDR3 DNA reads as TGTGCCAGCAGCGCGGGACTAGGAATGAGGACAGATACGCAGTATTTT.

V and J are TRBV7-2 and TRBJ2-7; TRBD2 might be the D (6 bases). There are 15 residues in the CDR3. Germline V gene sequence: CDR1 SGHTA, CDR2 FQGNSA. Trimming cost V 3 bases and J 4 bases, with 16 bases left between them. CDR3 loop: CASSFSGGAPYEQYF. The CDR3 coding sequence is TGTGCCAGCAGCTTTTCCGGCGGGGCCCCATACGAGCAGTACTTC.

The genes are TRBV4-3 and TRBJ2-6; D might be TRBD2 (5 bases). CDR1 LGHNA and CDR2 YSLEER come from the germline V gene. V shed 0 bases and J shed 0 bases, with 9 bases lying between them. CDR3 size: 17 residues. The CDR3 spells CASSQDRRLSGANVLTF. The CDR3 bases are TGCGCCAGCAGCCAAGATAGGAGGCTCTCTGGGGCCAACGTCCTGACTTTC.

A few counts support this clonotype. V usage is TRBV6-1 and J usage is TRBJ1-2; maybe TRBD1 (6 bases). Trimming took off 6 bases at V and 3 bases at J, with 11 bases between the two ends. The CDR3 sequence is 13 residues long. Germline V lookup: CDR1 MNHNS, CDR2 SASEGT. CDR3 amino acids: CASSSWTDYGYTF. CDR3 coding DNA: TGTGCCAGCAGCTCTTGGACAGACTATGGCTACACCTTC.

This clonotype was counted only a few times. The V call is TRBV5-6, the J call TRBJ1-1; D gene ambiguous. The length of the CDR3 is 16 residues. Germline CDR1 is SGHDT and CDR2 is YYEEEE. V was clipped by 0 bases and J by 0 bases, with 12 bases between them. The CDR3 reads CASSLVTPYLNTEAFF. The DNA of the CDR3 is TGTGCCAGCAGCTTGGTAACACCTTACCTGAACACTGAAGCTTTCTTT.